This T cell receptor (beta chain) was retrieved from a study of glioma-infiltrating T cells after dendritic cell vaccination. The overall study: Glioblastoma patients came from Phase I and II dendritic cell vaccination trials. At biweekly intervals, patients got three intradermal dendritic cell vaccine injections.

The time point was: after dendritic cell vaccination, including at tumor progression/relapse. This clone appeared a few times. Using immunoSEQ multiplex PCR, the repertoire was profiled, and TCRdb retains in-frame clones only, with some absent. The sample holds 80,000 to 95,000 clones; 85% are singletons and the top ten take around 8.5%. Trimming at V came to 1 base and at J to 0 bases, leaving 2 bases not matched to a gene. The CDR3 extends over 15 amino acids. The V gene's germline CDR1 is MNHNS and CDR2 SASEGT. The V gene is TRBV6-1, the J gene TRBJ2-7, with 8 bases lining up with TRBD1. Sequences were derived from blood, sampled after dendritic cell vaccination. The clonotype comes from a human donor with glioblastoma. CDR3 in DNA: TGTGCCAGCAGTGAAGACGGGACAGGCTCCTACGAGCAGTACTTC. It codes for CASSEDGTGSYEQYF.